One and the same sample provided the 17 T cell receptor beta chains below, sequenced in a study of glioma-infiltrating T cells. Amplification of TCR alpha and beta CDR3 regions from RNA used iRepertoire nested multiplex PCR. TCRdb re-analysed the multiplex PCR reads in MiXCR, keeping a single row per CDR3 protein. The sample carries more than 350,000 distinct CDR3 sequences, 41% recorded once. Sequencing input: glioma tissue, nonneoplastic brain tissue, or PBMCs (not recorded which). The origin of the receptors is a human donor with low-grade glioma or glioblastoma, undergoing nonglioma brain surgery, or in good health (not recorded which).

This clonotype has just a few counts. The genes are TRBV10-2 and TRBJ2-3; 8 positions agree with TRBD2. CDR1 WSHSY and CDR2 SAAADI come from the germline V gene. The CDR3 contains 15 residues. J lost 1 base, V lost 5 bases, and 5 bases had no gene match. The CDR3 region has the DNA TGCGCCAGCAGTCTAGCGGGCCCGCGCACAGATACGCAGTATTTT. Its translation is CASSLAGPRTDTQYF.

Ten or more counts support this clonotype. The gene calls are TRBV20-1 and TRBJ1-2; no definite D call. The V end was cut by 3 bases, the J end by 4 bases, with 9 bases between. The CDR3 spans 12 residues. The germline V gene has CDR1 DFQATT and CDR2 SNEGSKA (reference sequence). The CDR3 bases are TGCAGTGCTAGGCTGGGAGGCTATGGCTACACCTTC. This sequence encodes CSARLGGYGYTF.

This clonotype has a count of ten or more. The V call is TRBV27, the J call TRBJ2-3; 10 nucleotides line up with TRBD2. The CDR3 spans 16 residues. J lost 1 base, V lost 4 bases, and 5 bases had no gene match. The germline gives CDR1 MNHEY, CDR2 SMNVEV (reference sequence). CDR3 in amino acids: CASSWIAGGGTDTQYF. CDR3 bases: TGTGCCAGCAGTTGGATAGCGGGAGGCGGCACAGATACGCAGTATTTT.

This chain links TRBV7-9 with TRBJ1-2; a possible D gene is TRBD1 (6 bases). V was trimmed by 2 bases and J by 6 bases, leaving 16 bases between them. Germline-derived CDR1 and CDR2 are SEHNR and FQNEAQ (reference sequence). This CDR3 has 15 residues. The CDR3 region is CASSLTLQRGHGYTF. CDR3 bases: TGTGCCAGCAGCTTAACTCTCCAACGGGGGCATGGCTACACCTTC.

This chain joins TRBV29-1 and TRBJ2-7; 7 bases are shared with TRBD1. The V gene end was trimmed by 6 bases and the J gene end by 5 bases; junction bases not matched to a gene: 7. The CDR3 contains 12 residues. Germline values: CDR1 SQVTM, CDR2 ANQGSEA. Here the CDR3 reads CSVADRFHEQYF. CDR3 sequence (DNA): TGCAGCGTCGCGGACAGGTTCCACGAGCAGTACTTC.

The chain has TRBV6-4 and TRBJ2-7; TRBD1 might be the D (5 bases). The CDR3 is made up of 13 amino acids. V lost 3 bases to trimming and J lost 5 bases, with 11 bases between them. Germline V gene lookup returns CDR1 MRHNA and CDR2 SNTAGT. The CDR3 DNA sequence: TGTGCCAGCAGTGAGGACACCTACAACGAGCAGTACTTC. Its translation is CASSEDTYNEQYF.

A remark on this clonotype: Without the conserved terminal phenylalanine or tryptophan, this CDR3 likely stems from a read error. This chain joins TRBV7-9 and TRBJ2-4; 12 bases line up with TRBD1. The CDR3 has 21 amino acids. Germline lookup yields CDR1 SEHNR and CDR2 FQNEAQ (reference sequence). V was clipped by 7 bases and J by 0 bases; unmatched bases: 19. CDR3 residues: CASNPLFRDRGRETAKNIQYS. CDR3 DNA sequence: TGTGCCAGCAACCCCTTGTTTAGGGACAGGGGGCGCGAGACAGCCAAAAACATTCAGTACTCC.

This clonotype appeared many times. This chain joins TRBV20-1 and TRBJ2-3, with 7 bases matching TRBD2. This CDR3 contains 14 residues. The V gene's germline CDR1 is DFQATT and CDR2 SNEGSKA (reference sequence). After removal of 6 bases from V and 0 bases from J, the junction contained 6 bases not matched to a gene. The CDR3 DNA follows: TGCAGTGCCAGGAGAGCGGGAAGCACAGATACGCAGTATTTT. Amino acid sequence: CSARRAGSTDTQYF.

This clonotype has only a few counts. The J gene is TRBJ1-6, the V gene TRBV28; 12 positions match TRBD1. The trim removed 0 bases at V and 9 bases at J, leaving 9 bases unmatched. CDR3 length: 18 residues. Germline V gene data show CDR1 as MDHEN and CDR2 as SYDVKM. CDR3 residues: CASSLWAGTGGLGSPLHF. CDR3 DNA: TGTGCCAGCAGTTTATGGGCAGGGACAGGGGGCTTAGGTTCACCCCTCCACTTT. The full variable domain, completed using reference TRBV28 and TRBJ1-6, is DVKVTQSSRYLVKRTGEKVFLECVQDMDHENMFWYRQDPGLGLRLIYFSYDVKMKEKGDIPEGYSVSREKKERFSLILESASTNQTSMYLCASSLWAGTGGLGSPLHFGNGTRLTVT.

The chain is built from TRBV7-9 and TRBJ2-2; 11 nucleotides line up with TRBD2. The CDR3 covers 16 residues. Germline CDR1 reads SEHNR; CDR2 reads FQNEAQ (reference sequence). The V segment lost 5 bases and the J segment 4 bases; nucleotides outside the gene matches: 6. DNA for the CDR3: TGTGCCAGCAGCAAGAGTCTAGCGGGAGGCACCGGGGAGCTGTTTTTT. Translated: CASSKSLAGGTGELFF.

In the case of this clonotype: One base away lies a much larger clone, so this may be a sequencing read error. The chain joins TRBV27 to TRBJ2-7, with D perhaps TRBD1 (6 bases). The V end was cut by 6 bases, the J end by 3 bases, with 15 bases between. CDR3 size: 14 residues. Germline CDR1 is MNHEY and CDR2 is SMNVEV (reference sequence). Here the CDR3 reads CASSSHGGYYEQYF. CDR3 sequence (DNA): TGTGCCAGCAGCTCCCATGGGGGCTACTACGAGCAGTACTTC.

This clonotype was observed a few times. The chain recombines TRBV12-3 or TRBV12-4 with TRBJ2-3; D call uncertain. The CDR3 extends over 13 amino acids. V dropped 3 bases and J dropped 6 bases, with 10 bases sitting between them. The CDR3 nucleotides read TGTGCCAGCAGTTTGACGATCCCCGATACGCAGTATTTT. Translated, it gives CASSLTIPDTQYF.

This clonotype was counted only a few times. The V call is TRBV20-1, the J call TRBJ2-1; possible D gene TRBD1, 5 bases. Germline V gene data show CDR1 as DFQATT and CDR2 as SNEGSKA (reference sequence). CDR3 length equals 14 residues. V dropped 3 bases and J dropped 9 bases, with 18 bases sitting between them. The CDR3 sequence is CSASASDNWAEQFF. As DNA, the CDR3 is TGCAGTGCTAGTGCTTCGGACAACTGGGCTGAGCAGTTCTTC.

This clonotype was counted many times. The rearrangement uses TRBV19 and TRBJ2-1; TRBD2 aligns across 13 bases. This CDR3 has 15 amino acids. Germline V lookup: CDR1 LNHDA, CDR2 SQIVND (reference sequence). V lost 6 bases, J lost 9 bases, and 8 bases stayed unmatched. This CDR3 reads CASRPGTSGNSEQFF. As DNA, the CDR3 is TGTGCCAGTAGGCCCGGGACTAGCGGGAATAGTGAGCAGTTCTTC. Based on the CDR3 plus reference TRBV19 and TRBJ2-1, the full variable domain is DGGITQSPKYLFRKEGQNVTLSCEQNLNHDAMYWYRQDPGQGLRLIYYSQIVNDFQKGDIAEGYSVSREKKESFPLTVTSAQKNPTAFYLCASRPGTSGNSEQFFGPGTRLTVL.

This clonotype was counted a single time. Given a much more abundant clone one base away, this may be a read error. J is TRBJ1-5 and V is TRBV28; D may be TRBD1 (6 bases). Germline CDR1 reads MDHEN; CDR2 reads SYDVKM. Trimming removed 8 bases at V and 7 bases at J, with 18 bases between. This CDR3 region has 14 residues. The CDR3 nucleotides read TGTGCCAGCGGGCCCGCGGACAGTTCCCAGCCCCAGCATTTT. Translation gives CASGPADSSQPQHF.

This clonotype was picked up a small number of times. Here the CDR3 reads CASVEAGASYNEQFF. The CDR3 bases are TGCGCCAGCGTGGAGGCGGGAGCTTCCTACAATGAGCAGTTCTTC. V usage is TRBV5-1 and J usage is TRBJ2-1, with 7 bases aligning to TRBD2. Germline CDR1 reads SGHRS; CDR2 reads YFSETQ. The CDR3 sequence is 15 residues long. Trimming removed 7 bases from V and 1 base from J; junction bases left unmatched: 8.

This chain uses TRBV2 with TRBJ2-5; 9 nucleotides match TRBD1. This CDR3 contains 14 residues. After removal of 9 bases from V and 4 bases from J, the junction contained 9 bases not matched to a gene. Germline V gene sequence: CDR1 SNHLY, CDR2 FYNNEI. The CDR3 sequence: CARPGTGSRETQYF. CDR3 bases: TGTGCCAGGCCCGGGACAGGGAGTCGAGAGACCCAGTACTTC.